These T cell receptor beta chains were read from a single sample in a study of vaccination effects on CD4 cells after COVID-19. These receptors lack a known antigen. Libraries were prepared by immunoSEQ multiplex PCR; TCRdb keeps only in-frame clonotypes and omits some of them. The data contain under 35,000 clones, over 65% of them seen just once; the ten biggest clones take up about 9%. This specimen was CD4+ T cells from PBMCs cultured with HCoV-NL63 spike peptides, taken after COVID-19 vaccination. The receptors stem from a human donor who received a COVID-19 vaccine. CDR3s include the opening cysteine and the closing phenylalanine or tryptophan. The order of the fields is D gene, V gene, J gene, clone size, CDR3 protein, CDR3 DNA. The D gene is left open where the match is weak. The size entry is marked missing in some rows and otherwise reads once, few, many or a size class.

>-|TRBV3-1/TRBV3-2|TRBJ1-1|few
CASSQSFSVGGRGTEAFF
TGTGCCAGCAGCCAAAGTTTTAGTGTTGGGGGTCGCGGCACTGAAGCTTTCTTT
>-|TRBV27|TRBJ1-2|-
CASSAPGWDGYTF
TGTGCCAGCAGTGCTCCGGGATGGGATGGCTACACCTTC
>TRBD2|TRBV6-5|TRBJ2-5|-
CASTLTPGGGETQYF
TGTGCCAGCACTCTAACCCCGGGGGGGGGAGAGACCCAGTACTTC
>TRBD2|TRBV3-1/TRBV3-2|TRBJ2-5|-
CASSKTSGRPGGTQYF
TGTGCCAGCAGCAAGACTAGCGGGAGGCCCGGTGGGACCCAGTACTTC
>-|TRBV6-5|TRBJ1-3|-
CASRTSDTSGNTIYF
TGTGCCAGCAGAACCTCCGATACCTCTGGAAACACCATATATTTT
>-|TRBV5-1|TRBJ1-1|once
CASSLSARASTGGEAFF
TGCGCCAGCAGCTTGTCTGCCCGGGCCTCGACAGGTGGTGAAGCTTTCTTT
>-|TRBV7-2|TRBJ1-1|few
CASSLVGGRAEAFF
TGTGCCAGCAGCTTGGTAGGGGGGAGGGCTGAAGCTTTCTTT
>-|TRBV4-2|TRBJ2-7|-
CASSQDWDSRYEQYF
TGTGCCAGCAGCCAAGATTGGGACTCCCGGTACGAGCAGTACTTC
>TRBD1|TRBV5-5|TRBJ1-6|few
CASSLRTGMNSPLHF
TGTGCCAGCAGCTTGCGGACAGGGATGAATTCACCCCTCCACTTT
>TRBD2|TRBV10-3|TRBJ2-7|-
CATGTSVYEQYF
TGTGCCACAGGGACTAGCGTCTACGAGCAGTACTTC
>-|TRBV25-1|TRBJ2-2|-
CASSELGLGGADTGELFF
TGTGCCAGCAGTGAATTAGGGCTCGGGGGTGCGGACACCGGGGAGCTGTTTTTT
>-|TRBV12-3/TRBV12-4|TRBJ1-4|once
CASSLEKLFF
TGTGCCAGCAGTTTGGAAAAACTGTTTTTT
>-|TRBV12-3/TRBV12-4|TRBJ1-4|-
CASRGTGEKLFF
TGTGCCAGCAGAGGGACGGGTGAAAAACTGTTTTTT
>TRBD2|TRBV5-1|TRBJ2-5|-
CASSSSGALEETQYF
TGCGCCAGCAGCTCTAGCGGGGCACTCGAAGAGACCCAGTACTTC
>-|TRBV21-1|TRBJ1-6|few
CASSDGDRGGSPLHF
TGTGCCAGCAGCGACGGGGACAGGGGGGGTTCACCCCTCCACTTT
>TRBD2|TRBV6-2/TRBV6-3|TRBJ2-7|-
CASSRLAGDYEQYF
TGTGCCAGCAGCCGACTAGCGGGAGACTACGAGCAGTACTTC
>-|TRBV5-1|TRBJ2-7|few
CASSPPPAKYEQYF
TGCGCCAGCAGCCCCCCTCCGGCCAAGTACGAGCAGTACTTC
>TRBD1|TRBV30|TRBJ1-5|few
CACPTGGIKQPQHF
TGTGCCTGTCCGACAGGGGGCATTAAACAGCCCCAGCATTTT
>-|TRBV14|TRBJ2-1|-
CASRPLVQGSYNEQFF
TGTGCCAGCAGACCCCTGGTGCAGGGTTCCTACAATGAGCAGTTCTTC
>-|TRBV2|TRBJ1-5|-
CASSVIVGNQPQHF
TGTGCCAGCAGTGTCATAGTTGGGAATCAGCCCCAGCATTTT
>-|TRBV3-1/TRBV3-2|TRBJ2-5|few
CASSPWGETQYF
TGTGCCAGCAGCCCCTGGGGTGAGACCCAGTACTTC
>TRBD2|TRBV5-4|TRBJ2-1|-
CASSLKSGRVGTHSYNEQFF
TGTGCCAGCAGCTTGAAAAGCGGGAGGGTGGGGACCCACTCCTACAATGAGCAGTTCTTC
>TRBD1|TRBV5-4|TRBJ2-4|few
CASSTTDRANIQYF
TGTGCCAGCAGCACTACGGACAGGGCAAACATTCAGTACTTC
>TRBD1|TRBV3-1/TRBV3-2|TRBJ1-1|-
CASSLGQVNTEAFF
TGTGCCAGCAGCTTGGGACAGGTGAACACTGAAGCTTTCTTT
>-|TRBV19|TRBJ1-3|-
CASSPRTAGNTIYF
TGTGCCAGTAGTCCCCGGACAGCCGGAAACACCATATATTTT
>-|TRBV6-1|TRBJ2-7|-
CASSEGAAVYEQYF
TGTGCCAGCAGTGAAGGGGCAGCGGTCTACGAGCAGTACTTC
>TRBD2|TRBV3-1/TRBV3-2|TRBJ2-1|-
CASSQQPGTSGGAINEQFF
TGTGCCAGCAGCCAACAACCGGGGACTAGCGGGGGGGCTATCAATGAGCAGTTCTTC
>TRBD1|TRBV7-9|TRBJ1-4|-
CASSSGTGVVEKLFF
TGTGCCAGCAGCTCTGGGACAGGGGTGGTTGAAAAACTGTTTTTT
>-|TRBV18|TRBJ2-3|few
CASSPPNQRGTDTQYF
TGTGCCAGCTCACCACCGAACCAGCGGGGCACAGATACGCAGTATTTT
>-|TRBV13|TRBJ2-7|-
CASSLVNLEQYF
TGTGCCAGCAGCTTAGTAAACCTCGAGCAGTACTTC
>-|TRBV28|TRBJ1-1|-
CASSSGGSNTEAFF
TGTGCCAGCAGTTCGGGGGGTTCGAACACTGAAGCTTTCTTT
>-|TRBV30|TRBJ1-2|-
CAWSGTNYGYTF
TGTGCCTGGAGTGGAACTAACTATGGCTACACCTTC
>-|TRBV6-6|TRBJ1-6|few
CASKSPASEPLHF
TGTGCCAGCAAGTCCCCGGCCTCCGAACCCCTCCACTTT
>TRBD2|TRBV5-1|TRBJ2-7|-
CASSLDILAGVQYEQYF
TGCGCCAGCAGCTTGGATATATTAGCGGGAGTCCAGTACGAGCAGTACTTC
>-|TRBV5-4|TRBJ1-4|-
CASSSDSLTTNEKLFF
TGTGCCAGCAGCTCGGACAGCTTGACAACTAATGAAAAACTGTTTTTT
>-|TRBV27|TRBJ1-1|once
CASSFVSDTEAFF
TGTGCCAGCAGTTTTGTTTCGGACACTGAAGCTTTCTTT
>TRBD2|TRBV7-2|TRBJ2-1|-
CASSPYSGTYYNEQFF
TGTGCCAGCAGTCCCTATAGCGGGACGTACTACAATGAGCAGTTCTTC
>-|TRBV5-4|TRBJ1-4|-
CASSPFGGRNEKLFF
TGTGCCAGCAGCCCTTTTGGCGGCCGTAATGAAAAACTGTTTTTT